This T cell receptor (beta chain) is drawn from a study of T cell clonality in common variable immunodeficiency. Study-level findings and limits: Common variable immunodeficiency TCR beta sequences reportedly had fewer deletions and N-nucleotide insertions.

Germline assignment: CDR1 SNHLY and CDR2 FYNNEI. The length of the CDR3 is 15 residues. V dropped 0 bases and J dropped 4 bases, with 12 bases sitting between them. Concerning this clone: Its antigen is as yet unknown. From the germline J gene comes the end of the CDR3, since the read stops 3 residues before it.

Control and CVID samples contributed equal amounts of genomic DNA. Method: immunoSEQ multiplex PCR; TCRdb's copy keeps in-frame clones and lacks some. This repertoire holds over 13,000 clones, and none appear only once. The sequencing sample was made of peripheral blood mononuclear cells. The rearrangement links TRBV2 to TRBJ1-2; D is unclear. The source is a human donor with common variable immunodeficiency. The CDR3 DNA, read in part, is TGTGCCAGCAGTGAAGCCACAGTGGCTGGCTATGGC. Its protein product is CASSEATVAGYG. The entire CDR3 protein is CASSEATVAGYGYTF.